A selection of T cell receptor beta chains follows, all from one sample in a study of blood T cell repertoires in COVID-19. The repertoire was sequenced with immunoSEQ multiplex PCR; TCRdb's copy has only in-frame clones and lacks some. In the table there are 280,000 or so clones, roughly 86% of which are singletons. Sequencing used peripheral blood. These receptors were taken from a woman younger than 45 who had recovered from COVID-19. Both conserved end residues are part of each CDR3. D genes are given only for firm matches. The size of a clone is reported for some rows only, either as once, few or many, or as a class for expanded clones.

D,J,V,size,DNA,CDR3
TRBD1,TRBJ1-1,TRBV3-1/TRBV3-2,NA,TGTGCCAGCAGCCCAGGGGGTCCAATATCGGACACTGAAGCTTTCTTT,CASSPGGPISDTEAFF
NA,TRBJ2-5,TRBV3-1/TRBV3-2,NA,TGTGCCAGCAGCCGCAAGCGGGTGGCCCCTAGTGAGACCCAGTACTTC,CASSRKRVAPSETQYF
NA,TRBJ1-5,TRBV28,NA,TGTGCCAGCAGTTCTCGGGGGGCCTATAATCAGCCCCAGCATTTT,CASSSRGAYNQPQHF
TRBD2,TRBJ2-2,TRBV28,once,TGTGCCAGCAGTCCACTGGGTCTAGCGGGCACCGGGGAGCTGTTTTTT,CASSPLGLAGTGELFF
TRBD2,TRBJ2-5,TRBV5-1,NA,TGCGCCAGCAGCTTGAATACCGGGGGGGAGACCCAGTACTTC,CASSLNTGGETQYF
NA,TRBJ1-1,TRBV19,NA,TGTGCCAGTAGTCCGTGGACCGGGGAGAACACTGAAGCTTTCTTT,CASSPWTGENTEAFF
TRBD1,TRBJ2-3,TRBV29-1,NA,TGCAGCGATAAAAAACCAGGGGGTTTCGCGCAGTATTTT,CSDKKPGGFAQYF
TRBD2,TRBJ2-7,TRBV7-2,NA,TGTGCCAGCAGCCGGACTAGTTACGAGCAGTACTTC,CASSRTSYEQYF
NA,TRBJ1-5,TRBV2,NA,TGTGCCAGCAGTCGGGGGGGGACGGGCAATCAGCCCCAGCATTTT,CASSRGGTGNQPQHF
TRBD1,TRBJ1-2,TRBV6-5,NA,TGTGCCAGCAGCTCAGACAGGGGCGGACACTATGGCTACACCTTC,CASSSDRGGHYGYTF
TRBD2,TRBJ2-1,TRBV11-2,NA,TGTGCCAGCAGCTTAGGGTCGGTGGGAGGGCACTCCTACAATGAGCAGTTCTTC,CASSLGSVGGHSYNEQFF
TRBD1,TRBJ2-7,TRBV28,NA,TGTGCCAGCAGACCGGGGACAGTTCCCTACGAGCAGTACTTC,CASRPGTVPYEQYF
NA,TRBJ2-3,TRBV9,few,TGTGCCAGCAGCCGTCAGGTAACAGATACGCAGTATTTT,CASSRQVTDTQYF
TRBD2,TRBJ2-1,TRBV30,NA,TGTGCCTGGGGGACTAGCGGGGGGTCAAATGAGCAGTTCTTC,CAWGTSGGSNEQFF
NA,TRBJ2-7,TRBV7-9,NA,TGTGCCAGCAGCGCAGACCCTAGATCCTACGAGCAGTACTTC,CASSADPRSYEQYF
TRBD2,TRBJ2-1,TRBV7-3,NA,TGTGCCAGCAGCCCCCAGCGGGATTCCTACAATGAGCAGTTCTTC,CASSPQRDSYNEQFF
NA,TRBJ2-1,TRBV6-2/TRBV6-3,NA,TGTGCCAGCAGTTACTCCGCTAACAATGAGCAGTTCTTC,CASSYSANNEQFF
TRBD1,TRBJ1-1,TRBV20-1,NA,TGCAGTGCGGAACGGACAGGTGAAGCTTTCTTT,CSAERTGEAFF
NA,TRBJ1-5,TRBV19,NA,TGTGCCAGTAGTATGGCAGGGTATAGCAATCAGCCCCAGCATTTT,CASSMAGYSNQPQHF
NA,TRBJ1-3,TRBV30,NA,TGTGCCTGGAGTATAGGGAGAGACACCATATATTTT,CAWSIGRDTIYF
TRBD2,TRBJ2-1,TRBV4-2,NA,TGTGCCAGCAGCCATACAAGGAGCGGGATTTACAATGAGCAGTTCTTC,CASSHTRSGIYNEQFF
NA,TRBJ2-3,TRBV18,NA,TGTGCCAGCTCTCCGATACTTAGCGGTGGCACAGATACGCAGTATTTT,CASSPILSGGTDTQYF
NA,TRBJ2-2,TRBV19,NA,TGTGCCAGTAGTATTAATGGACAGTACACCGGGGAGCTGTTTTTT,CASSINGQYTGELFF